The 14 T cell receptor beta chains presented below share a single source sample, sequenced in a study of patients and donors after allogeneic stem cell transplantation. TCRdb itself ran the RT-PCR reads through MiXCR, one entry per CDR3 protein. The sample has over 150,000 distinct CDR3 sequences, roughly two fifths seen once; the top ten hold 33%. The sample was blood, either unsorted or a sorted T cell fraction (not recorded which). These receptors originate from a human donor who was either an allogeneic HSCT recipient or a stem cell or donor lymphocyte infusion donor (not recorded which). It is not recorded whose cells these are; they may come from a transplant donor.

This chain uses TRBV30 with TRBJ1-5; no definite D call. This CDR3 region has 13 residues. Germline values: CDR1 GTSNPN, CDR2 SVGIG (reference sequence). V was trimmed by 1 base and J by 1 base, leaving 5 bases between them. For the CDR3, the DNA is TGTGCCTGGAGTGCCCACAGCAATCAGCCCCAGCATTTT. It translates to CAWSAHSNQPQHF.

In the case of this clonotype: The junction differs from germline at one of its ends, possibly a read error. This sequence joins TRBV7-7 and TRBJ1-5, with a possible D match to TRBD1 (5 bases). The CDR3 spans 16 residues. From germline, CDR1 is SSHAT and CDR2 FNYEAQ (reference sequence). The CDR3 sequence is CASSLASGQLNQPQHF. The CDR3 nucleotides are TGTGCTAGCAGCTTAGCATCGGGGCAGCTAAATCAGCCCCAGCATTTT.

This sequence joins TRBV12-3 or TRBV12-4 and TRBJ2-2; no clear D. This CDR3 has 15 residues. The V end lost 4 bases, the J end lost 7 bases, and 16 bases lay between the germline ends. The CDR3 bases are TGTGCCAGCAGTTCCCCCCCGGCTCGAGGCGGGGAGCTGTTTTTT. Translated: CASSSPPARGGELFF.

The chain has TRBV12-3 or TRBV12-4 and TRBJ2-5; D uncertain. Between the trimmed V and J ends, which lost 8 bases and 1 base, there was a span of 5 bases. This CDR3 contains 11 residues. The CDR3 nucleotides read TGTGCCAGCGGGTTCCAAGAGACCCAGTACTTC. Protein sequence: CASGFQETQYF.

This clonotype has only a few counts. This sequence joins TRBV24-1 and TRBJ2-1, with 10 bases that match TRBD1. The CDR3 consists of 16 residues. Germline loops: CDR1 KGHDR, CDR2 SFDVKD. J lost 3 bases, V lost 4 bases, and 5 bases had no gene match. In DNA form, the CDR3 reads TGTGCCACCAGTGAGCGGACAGGGGGTCGCTACAATGAGCAGTTCTTC. Protein product: CATSERTGGRYNEQFF.

The chain carries TRBV7-3 and TRBJ2-5; 7 positions agree with TRBD2. Germline values: CDR1 SGHTA, CDR2 FQGTGA. CDR3 size: 15 residues. With 0 bases clipped from V and 2 bases from J, the junction kept 3 bases outside the gene matches. The CDR3 DNA reads TGTGCCAGCAGCTTAACAGGGACTAATCAAGAGACCCAGTACTTC. Residues: CASSLTGTNQETQYF.

This chain uses TRBV29-1 with TRBJ2-1, with TRBD2 matching over 16 bases. J gave up 8 bases and V 6 bases, and 10 bases lay outside the gene matches. Per the germline V gene, CDR1 is SQVTM and CDR2 is ANQGSEA. The CDR3 is made up of 16 amino acids. The CDR3 sequence is CSVSGTSGRARHEQFF. The CDR3 DNA follows: TGCAGCGTCTCCGGGACTAGCGGGAGGGCCCGGCATGAGCAGTTCTTC.

This clonotype was counted between two and nine times. The CDR3 loop reads CASSLDPGANYGYTF. The CDR3 nucleotides are TGTGCCAGCAGCTTAGATCCCGGAGCTAACTATGGCTACACCTTC. The rearrangement uses TRBV11-1 and TRBJ1-2; no clear D gene. Germline lookup yields CDR1 SGHAT and CDR2 FQDESV (reference sequence). This CDR3 has 15 residues. Trimming cost V 1 base and J 0 bases, with 9 bases left between them.

The chain combines TRBV4-3 with TRBJ2-7; unclear D gene. The germline gives CDR1 LGHNA, CDR2 YSLEER. V lost 2 bases and J 5 bases, leaving 13 bases between the germline ends. There are 14 residues in the CDR3. The CDR3, as DNA: TGCGCCAGCAGCCAAAGGTGGCTGTTTGACGAGCAGTACTTC. It specifies CASSQRWLFDEQYF.

The chain is built from TRBV27 and TRBJ2-1; TRBD2 agrees at 8 bases. Germline values: CDR1 MNHEY, CDR2 SMNVEV (reference sequence). The CDR3 is made up of 16 amino acids. V lost 5 bases to trimming and J lost 7 bases; unmatched junction nucleotides: 13. The CDR3 loop is CASSPQASGLQNEQFF. For the CDR3, the DNA is TGTGCCAGCAGTCCCCAGGCTAGCGGGTTGCAGAATGAGCAGTTCTTC.

The chain employs TRBV6-9 and TRBJ2-7; TRBD1 matches 8 bases. Germline-derived CDR1 and CDR2 are MNHGY and SVAAGI. CDR3 size: 16 residues. The ends lost 7 bases at V and 2 bases at J; junction bases unmatched: 13. The CDR3 DNA follows: TGTGCCAGCACCCATGGGGCAGGGGGCTTAACCTACGAGCAGTACTTC. Protein sequence: CASTHGAGGLTYEQYF.

The V gene is TRBV18, the J gene TRBJ1-2, with D possibly matching TRBD1 (5 bases). This CDR3 comprises 16 residues. Trimming pared 8 bases from V and 3 bases from J, leaving 22 bases between. The germline gives CDR1 KGHSH, CDR2 LQKENI. The CDR3 DNA follows: TGTGCCAGCACCCCAGGAGGTGGGACTGGCTACTATGGCTACACCTTC. This gives the protein CASTPGGGTGYYGYTF.

The chain joins TRBV20-1 to TRBJ1-5; D unclear. Per the germline V gene, CDR1 is DFQATT and CDR2 is SNEGSKA (reference sequence). V dropped 4 bases and J dropped 4 bases, with 14 bases sitting between them. CDR3 size: 14 residues. The CDR3 protein is CSAIRRQTNQPQHF. The DNA for the CDR3 is TGCAGTGCTATTCGCCGGCAGACTAATCAGCCCCAGCATTTT.

The chain joins TRBV12-3 or TRBV12-4 to TRBJ2-1; TRBD1 is a possible D gene (5 bases). V was trimmed by 3 bases and J by 7 bases, leaving 7 bases between them. This CDR3 region has 12 residues. The CDR3 loop is CASSLKGNEQFF. CDR3 sequence (DNA): TGTGCCAGCAGTTTGAAGGGGAATGAGCAGTTCTTC.